This T cell receptor (beta chain) was found in a study of blood T cell repertoires in COVID-19. Study information: From T cells, B-cell-depleted T cells, or PBMCs came the material, which was cDNA or gDNA.

Germline CDR1 and CDR2: MNHEY and SMNVEV (reference sequence). V gave up 6 bases and J gave up 0 bases; unmatched junction bases: 5. The CDR3 extends over 14 amino acids. Per the original data handling: Estimation of nucleated cell counts was performed using reference gene primer amplification. Libraries were prepared by immunoSEQ multiplex PCR; TCRdb keeps only in-frame clonotypes and omits some of them. V, J and clone size derive from that table, while D and trimming were established from the DNA sequence. The data show some 270,000 clones, around 81% seen once. Clinical histories supplied by participants themselves formed the basis of cohort assignment.

The rearrangement uses TRBV27 and TRBJ2-7, with 7 bases that match TRBD1. The sample was PBMCs or T cells enriched from blood (not recorded which). The receptor's source is a man aged 50-60 years who had recovered from COVID-19. The CDR3 loop is CASRTGLPSYEQYF. CDR3 sequence (DNA): TGTGCCAGCAGGACAGGGTTACCCTCCTACGAGCAGTACTTC.